This entry lists 2 T cell receptor beta chains sequenced from one sample in a study of control samples from healthy donors and cancer patients. Data came from immunoSEQ multiplex PCR; TCRdb stores just in-frame clones and leaves some out. The sample includes about 150,000 clones, more than 85% of them seen just once. Sequencing input: blood. The receptors stem from a man aged 50 to 59 in good health.

The J gene is TRBJ2-3, the V gene TRBV28; D assignment may be TRBD1 or TRBD2 (6 bases each). Germline CDR1 MDHEN, CDR2 SYDVKM. Trimming took 0 bases from V and 4 from J, leaving 8 bases between them. The CDR3 consists of 14 residues. CDR3 nucleotides: TGTGCCAGCAGTTTATGGGGGGGCGCAGATACGCAGTATTTT. Its protein is CASSLWGGADTQYF. The entire variable domain, with the rest obtained from reference TRBV28 and TRBJ2-3, is as follows: DVKVTQSSRYLVKRTGEKVFLECVQDMDHENMFWYRQDPGLGLRLIYFSYDVKMKEKGDIPEGYSVSREKKERFSLILESASTNQTSMYLCASSLWGGADTQYFGPGTRLTVL.

The chain carries TRBV5-4 and TRBJ2-5; either TRBD1 or TRBD2 may fit D (6 bases each). Germline V gives CDR1 SGHNT, CDR2 YYREEE (reference sequence). The CDR3 runs to 15 residues. V lost 4 bases, J lost 4 bases, and 17 bases lay in between. The CDR3 DNA sequence: TGTGCCAGCAGCCCGCCGGGGGCAGGGCGAGAGACCCAGTACTTC. Translation gives CASSPPGAGRETQYF.